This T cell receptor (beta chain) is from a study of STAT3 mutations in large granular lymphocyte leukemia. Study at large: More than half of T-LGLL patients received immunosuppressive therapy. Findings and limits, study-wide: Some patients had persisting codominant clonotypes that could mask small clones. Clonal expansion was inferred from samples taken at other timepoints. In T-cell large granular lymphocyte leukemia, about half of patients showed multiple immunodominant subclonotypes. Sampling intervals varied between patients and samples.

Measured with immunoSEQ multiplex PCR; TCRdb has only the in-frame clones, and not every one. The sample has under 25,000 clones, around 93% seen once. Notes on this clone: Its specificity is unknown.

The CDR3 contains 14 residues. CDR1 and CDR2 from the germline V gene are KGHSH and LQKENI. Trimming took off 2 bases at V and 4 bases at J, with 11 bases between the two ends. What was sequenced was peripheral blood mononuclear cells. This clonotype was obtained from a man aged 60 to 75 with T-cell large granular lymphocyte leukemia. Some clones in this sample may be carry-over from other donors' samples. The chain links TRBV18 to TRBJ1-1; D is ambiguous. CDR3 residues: CASSPEWGVTEAFF. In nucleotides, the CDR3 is TGTGCCAGCTCACCAGAGTGGGGAGTCACTGAAGCTTTCTTT.